The following is a T cell receptor beta chain sequence with its context. No antigen is known for it. Base qualities are not provided; no much larger clone lies one nucleotide away. The data were taken from a study of T-cell reconstitution after alpha-beta-depleted transplantation in children (dated by TCRdb to about 2016). For context, the study as a whole: T-cell immune reconstitution after TCRalphabeta/CD19-depleted allogeneic hematopoietic cell transplantation in children was quantitatively tracked in the study by means of TCR repertoire profiling.

Preparation of the library involved PCR. The run used an Illumina HiSeq 2500. TCR libraries were prepared with molecular barcoding, using unique molecular identifiers to normalize TCRbeta repertoire quantification. The public reads were reanalyzed by TCRdb: fastp trimming at Q25, MiXCR alignment, in-frame beta chains only. Rows are unified per CDR3 protein, each entry keeping the most common DNA and genes. The sample table lists 400,000 to 500,000 distinct CDR3 sequences, approximately 11% of them with a count of one. Over 4.5% of the sample belongs to the ten largest clones. The receptor was derived from a human donor who donated a stem cell graft to a child with acute myeloid leukemia. The sample consisted of PBMCs from the stem cell graft donor, taken from the stem cell graft.

The CDR3 region has the sequence CASSWTGGRYEQYF. The nucleotide sequence is TGTGCCAGCAGCTGGACAGGGGGCCGATACGAGCAGTACTTC. The chain is assembled from TRBV14 and TRBJ2-7; 11 middle bases align to TRBD1. CDR1 and CDR2, looked up from the germline V gene, are SGHDN and FVKESK. From its cysteine to its phenylalanine, the CDR3 spans 14 amino acids. Solely the CDR3 DNA is kept, with 42 bases framed from the first base. Unmatched junction bases come to 4, with V trimmed by 5 bases and J by 4 bases.